The rows below give T cell receptor beta chains drawn from one sample of a study of cytomegalovirus exposure and HLA in healthy donors. Libraries were prepared by immunoSEQ multiplex PCR; TCRdb keeps only in-frame clonotypes and omits some of them. The table shows 60,000 to 70,000 clones, with roughly 90% occurring only once. Sequencing input: PBMCs. Receptors originate from a woman younger than 30 in good health and CMV-seronegative. Each CDR3 is given with its conserved first and last residue. For some rows the clone size is stated as once, few or many, or as a class when expanded; others skip it.

v_call	clone_size	j_call	cdr3_aa
TRBV10-3	once	TRBJ1-1	CAINANRAGTEAFF
TRBV27	-	TRBJ2-7	CASKSADSTYEQYF
TRBV5-1	-	TRBJ1-3	CASSLDATRNTIYF
TRBV6-1	-	TRBJ1-1	CASFPGLTEAFF
TRBV30	-	TRBJ1-1	CAWGQGNTEAFF
TRBV6-1	-	TRBJ2-7	CASSEVTGTPSSYEQYF
TRBV28	-	TRBJ2-6	CASSPPGQGRSGANVLTF
TRBV19	-	TRBJ1-2	CASRETGGEGYTF
TRBV28	-	TRBJ2-5	CASSGLTAGGGETQYF
TRBV27	-	TRBJ2-5	CASSPPRGRGAETQYF
TRBV11-2	once	TRBJ2-3	CASSLGGGGGDTQYF
TRBV19	-	TRBJ2-7	CASRLTGGHEQYF
TRBV30	once	TRBJ2-6	CAWSVLVGANVLTF
TRBV7-2	-	TRBJ1-1	CASSRQGAGMNTEAFF
TRBV6-1	-	TRBJ1-1	CASSGTLNTEAFF
TRBV7-9	-	TRBJ2-7	CAKSTGGSYEQYF
TRBV30	-	TRBJ2-3	CAWSTRKRGGTDTQYF
TRBV7-2	-	TRBJ1-5	CASSLVGLSNQPQHF
TRBV27	-	TRBJ2-7	CASSLGRSSSYEQYF
TRBV30	-	TRBJ2-7	CAWTLQGSYEQYF
TRBV6-9	-	TRBJ2-1	CARDFKSSYNEQFF
TRBV7-8	-	TRBJ1-6	CASSSQGIPYNSPLHF
TRBV10-1	-	TRBJ2-1	CASNRGGDNEQFF
TRBV4-2	once	TRBJ2-1	CASSQDPTSNEQFF
TRBV9	-	TRBJ2-3	CASSGFADTQYF
TRBV4-2	once	TRBJ1-1	CASSQDRGRPTNTEAFF
TRBV4-2	-	TRBJ2-5	CASSQRGTSGGEETQYF
TRBV19	-	TRBJ2-5	CASSIGIARTAETQYF
TRBV27	-	TRBJ2-6	CASSMDGTVRAGANVLTF
TRBV5-5	-	TRBJ2-7	CASSRAYEQYF
TRBV2	-	TRBJ1-5	CASSEVRGQPQHF
TRBV5-1	medium-sized	TRBJ1-4	CASSLGQGIDEKLFF
TRBV6-1	-	TRBJ2-1	CASRTGGSPLGEQFF
TRBV19	-	TRBJ2-7	CASSIWTGINEQYF
TRBV6-1	-	TRBJ2-2	CASRGLAGGPGELFF
TRBV5-1	once	TRBJ2-1	CASSFLQGGGYYNEQFF
TRBV4-2	once	TRBJ1-4	CASSQDGGANLSEKLFF
TRBV18	-	TRBJ2-1	CASSPISGRYEQFF
TRBV27	-	TRBJ1-1	CASGNRDRLDTEAFF
TRBV30	-	TRBJ1-4	CAWATTGTEKLFF
TRBV2	-	TRBJ2-1	CASSETLAGAQEQFF
TRBV27	-	TRBJ2-3	CASTEMKTDTSTDTQYF
TRBV13	-	TRBJ2-7	CASSLRGAHSEQYF
TRBV4-3	-	TRBJ1-1	CASSQGGGIDTEAFF
TRBV9	-	TRBJ2-7	CASSPRRTSDSYEQYF
TRBV28	-	TRBJ1-1	CASRGGTGGTEAFF
TRBV13	-	TRBJ2-2	CASSVRRQGAGELFF
TRBV4-1	few	TRBJ2-7	CASSYLGQGAKSNEQYF